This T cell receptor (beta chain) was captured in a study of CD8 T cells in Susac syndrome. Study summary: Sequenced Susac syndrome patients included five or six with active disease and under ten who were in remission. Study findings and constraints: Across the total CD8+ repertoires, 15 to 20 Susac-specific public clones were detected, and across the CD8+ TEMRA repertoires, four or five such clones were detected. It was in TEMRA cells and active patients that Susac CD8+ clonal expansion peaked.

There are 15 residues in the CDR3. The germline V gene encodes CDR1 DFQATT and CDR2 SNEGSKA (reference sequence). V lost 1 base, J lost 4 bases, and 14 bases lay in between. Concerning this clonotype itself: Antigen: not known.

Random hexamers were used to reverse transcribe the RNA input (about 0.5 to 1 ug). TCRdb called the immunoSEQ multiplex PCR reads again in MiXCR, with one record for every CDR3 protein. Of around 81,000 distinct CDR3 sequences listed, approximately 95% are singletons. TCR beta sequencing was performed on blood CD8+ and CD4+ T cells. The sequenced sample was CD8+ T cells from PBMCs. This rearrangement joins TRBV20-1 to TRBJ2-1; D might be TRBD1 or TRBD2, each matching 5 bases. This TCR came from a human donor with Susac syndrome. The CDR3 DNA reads TGCAGTGCTAGAGGAGGGGCTCTGGAATACAATGAGCAGTTCTTC. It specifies CSARGGALEYNEQFF.